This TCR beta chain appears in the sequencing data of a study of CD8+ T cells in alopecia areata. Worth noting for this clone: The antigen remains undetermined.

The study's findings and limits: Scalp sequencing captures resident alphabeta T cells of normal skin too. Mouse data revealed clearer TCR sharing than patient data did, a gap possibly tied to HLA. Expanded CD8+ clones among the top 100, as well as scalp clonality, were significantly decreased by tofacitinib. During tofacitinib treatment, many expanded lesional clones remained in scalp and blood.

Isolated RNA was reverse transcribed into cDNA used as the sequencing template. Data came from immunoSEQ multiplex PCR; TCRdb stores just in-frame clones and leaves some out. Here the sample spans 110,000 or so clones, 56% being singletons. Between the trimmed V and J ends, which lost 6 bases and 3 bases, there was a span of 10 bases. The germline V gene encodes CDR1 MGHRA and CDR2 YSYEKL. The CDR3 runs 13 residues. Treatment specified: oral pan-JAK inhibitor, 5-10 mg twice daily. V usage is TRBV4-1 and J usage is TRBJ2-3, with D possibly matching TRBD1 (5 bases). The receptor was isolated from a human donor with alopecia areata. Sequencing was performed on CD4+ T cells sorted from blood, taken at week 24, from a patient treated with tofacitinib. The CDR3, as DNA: TGCGCCAGCAGTTCTACAGGTACAGATACGCAGTATTTT. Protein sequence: CASSSTGTDTQYF.